The source of this TCR beta chain is a study of blood T cells in healthy people across ages. A second roughly 6 to 11 cycle PCR used barcoded and J-beta primers. The template-switch adaptor, which had 12 random nucleotides, put a tag on each cDNA molecule. TCRdb re-called the 5' RACE reads through MiXCR, storing one row per CDR3 protein. The sample records about 1.8 million distinct CDR3 sequences, roughly 52% being singletons. Germline V gene lookup returns CDR1 LGHNA and CDR2 YNFKEQ. The CDR3 runs to 16 residues. V was clipped by 0 bases and J by 4 bases, with 13 bases between them. This sequence was found in a woman aged 40-49 years in good health. Sequences were obtained from blood. The V and J genes are TRBV4-2 and TRBJ2-1; D unclear. CDR3 sequence (DNA): TGTGCCAGCAGCCAAGATGAGACCGGATTTTACAATGAGCAGTTCTTC. Protein: CASSQDETGFYNEQFF.